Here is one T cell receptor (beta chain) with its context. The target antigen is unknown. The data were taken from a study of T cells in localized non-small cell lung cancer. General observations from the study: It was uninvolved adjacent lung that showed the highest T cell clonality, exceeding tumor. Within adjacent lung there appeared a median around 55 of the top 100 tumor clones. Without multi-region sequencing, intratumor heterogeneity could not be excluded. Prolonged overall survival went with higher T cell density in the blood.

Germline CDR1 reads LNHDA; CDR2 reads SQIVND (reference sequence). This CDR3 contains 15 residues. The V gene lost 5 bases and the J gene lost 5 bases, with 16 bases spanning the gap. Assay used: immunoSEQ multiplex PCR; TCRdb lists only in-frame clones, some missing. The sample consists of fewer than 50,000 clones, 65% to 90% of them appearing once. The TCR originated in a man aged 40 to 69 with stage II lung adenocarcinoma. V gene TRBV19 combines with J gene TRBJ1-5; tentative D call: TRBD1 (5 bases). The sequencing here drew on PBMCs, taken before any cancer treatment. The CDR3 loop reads CASSVFGTKYQPQHF. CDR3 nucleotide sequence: TGTGCCAGTAGTGTCTTCGGGACCAAATATCAGCCCCAGCATTTT. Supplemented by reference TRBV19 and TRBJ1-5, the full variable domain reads DGGITQSPKYLFRKEGQNVTLSCEQNLNHDAMYWYRQDPGQGLRLIYYSQIVNDFQKGDIAEGYSVSREKKESFPLTVTSAQKNPTAFYLCASSVFGTKYQPQHFGDGTRLSIL.